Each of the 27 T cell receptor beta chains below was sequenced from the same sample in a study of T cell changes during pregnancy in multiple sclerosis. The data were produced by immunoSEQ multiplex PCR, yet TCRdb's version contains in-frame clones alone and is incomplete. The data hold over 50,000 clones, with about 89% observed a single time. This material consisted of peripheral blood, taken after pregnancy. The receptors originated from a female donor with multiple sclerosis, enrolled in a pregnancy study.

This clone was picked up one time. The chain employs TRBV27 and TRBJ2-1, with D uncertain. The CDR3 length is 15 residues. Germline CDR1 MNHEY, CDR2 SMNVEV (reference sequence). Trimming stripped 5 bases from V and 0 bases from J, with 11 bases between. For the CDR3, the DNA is TGTGCCAGCAGTCCGTCTTGGAGCTCCTACAATGAGCAGTTCTTC. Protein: CASSPSWSSYNEQFF.

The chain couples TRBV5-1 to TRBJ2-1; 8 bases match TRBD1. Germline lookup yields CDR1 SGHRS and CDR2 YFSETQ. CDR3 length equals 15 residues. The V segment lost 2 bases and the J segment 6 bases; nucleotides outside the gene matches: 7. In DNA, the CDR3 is TGCGCCAGCAGCTTCCCGGACAGGGTGGGCAATGAGCAGTTCTTC. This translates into CASSFPDRVGNEQFF. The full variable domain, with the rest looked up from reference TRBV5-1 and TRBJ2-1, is KAGVTQTPRYLIKTRGQQVTLSCSPISGHRSVSWYQQTPGQGLQFLFEYFSETQRNKGNFPGRFSGRQFSNSRSEMNVSTLELGDSALYLCASSFPDRVGNEQFFGPGTRLTVL.

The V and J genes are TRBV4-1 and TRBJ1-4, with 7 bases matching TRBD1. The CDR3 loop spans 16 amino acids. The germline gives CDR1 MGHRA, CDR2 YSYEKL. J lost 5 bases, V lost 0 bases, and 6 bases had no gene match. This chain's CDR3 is CASSQEGDRENEKLFF. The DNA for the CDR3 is TGCGCCAGCAGCCAAGAGGGGGACAGAGAAAATGAAAAACTGTTTTTT.

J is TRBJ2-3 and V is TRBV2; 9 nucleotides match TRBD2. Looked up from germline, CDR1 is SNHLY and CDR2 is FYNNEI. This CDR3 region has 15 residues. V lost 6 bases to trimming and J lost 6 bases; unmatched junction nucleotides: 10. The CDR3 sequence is CASRKPSGAADTQYF. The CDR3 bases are TGTGCCAGCAGGAAACCTAGCGGGGCGGCCGATACGCAGTATTTT.

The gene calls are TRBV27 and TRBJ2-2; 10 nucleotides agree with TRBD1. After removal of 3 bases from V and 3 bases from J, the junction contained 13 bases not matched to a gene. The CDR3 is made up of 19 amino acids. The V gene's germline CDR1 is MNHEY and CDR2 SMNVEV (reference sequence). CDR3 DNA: TGTGCCAGCAGTTTGAGGATAACCGGGACAGGGGACGACACCGGGGAGCTGTTTTTT. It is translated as CASSLRITGTGDDTGELFF.

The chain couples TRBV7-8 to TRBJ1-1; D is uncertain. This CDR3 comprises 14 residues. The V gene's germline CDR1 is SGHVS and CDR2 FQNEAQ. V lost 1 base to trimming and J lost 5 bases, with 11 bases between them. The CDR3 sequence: CASSLVGGSTEAFF. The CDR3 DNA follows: TGTGCCAGCAGCTTAGTTGGAGGTAGTACTGAAGCTTTCTTT.

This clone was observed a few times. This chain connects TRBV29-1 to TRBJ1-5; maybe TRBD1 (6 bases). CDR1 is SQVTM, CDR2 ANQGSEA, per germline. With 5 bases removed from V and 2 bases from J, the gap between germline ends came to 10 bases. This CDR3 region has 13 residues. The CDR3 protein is CSVKQGGNQPQHF. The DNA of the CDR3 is TGCAGCGTTAAACAGGGCGGCAATCAGCCCCAGCATTTT. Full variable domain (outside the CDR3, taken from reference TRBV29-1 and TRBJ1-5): SAVISQKPSRDICQRGTSLTIQCQVDSQVTMMFWYRQQPGQSLTLIATANQGSEATYESGFVIDKFPISRPNLTFSTLTVSNMSPEDSSIYLCSVKQGGNQPQHFGDGTRLSIL.

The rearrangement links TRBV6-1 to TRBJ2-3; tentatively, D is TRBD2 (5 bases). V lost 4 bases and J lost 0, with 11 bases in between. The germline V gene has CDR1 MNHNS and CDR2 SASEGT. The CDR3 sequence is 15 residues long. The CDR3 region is CASSVRVDSTDTQYF. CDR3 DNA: TGTGCCAGCAGTGTGCGGGTCGATAGCACAGATACGCAGTATTTT.

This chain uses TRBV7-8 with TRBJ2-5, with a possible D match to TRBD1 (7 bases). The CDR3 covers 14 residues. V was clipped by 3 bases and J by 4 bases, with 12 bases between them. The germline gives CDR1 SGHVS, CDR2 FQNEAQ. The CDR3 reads CASSFNRGGETQYF. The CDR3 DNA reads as TGTGCCAGCAGCTTCAACAGGGGAGGAGAGACCCAGTACTTC.

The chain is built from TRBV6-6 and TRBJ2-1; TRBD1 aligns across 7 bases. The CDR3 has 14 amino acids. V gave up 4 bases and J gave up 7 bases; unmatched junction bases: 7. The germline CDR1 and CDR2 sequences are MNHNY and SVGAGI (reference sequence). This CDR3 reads CASSSSDRANEQFF. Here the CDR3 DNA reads TGTGCCAGCAGTTCGTCCGACAGGGCGAATGAGCAGTTCTTC.

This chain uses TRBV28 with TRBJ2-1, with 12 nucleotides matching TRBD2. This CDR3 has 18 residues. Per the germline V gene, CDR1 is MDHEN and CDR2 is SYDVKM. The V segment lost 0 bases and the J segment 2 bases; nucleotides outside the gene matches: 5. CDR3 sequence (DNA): TGTGCCAGCAGTTTATGGGCTAGCGGGGGGGGCCCCTACAATGAGCAGTTCTTC. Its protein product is CASSLWASGGGPYNEQFF.

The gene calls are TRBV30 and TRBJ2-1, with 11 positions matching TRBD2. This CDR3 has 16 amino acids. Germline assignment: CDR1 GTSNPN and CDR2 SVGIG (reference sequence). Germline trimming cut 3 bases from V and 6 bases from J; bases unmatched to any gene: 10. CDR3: CAWRRVAGGPSNEQFF. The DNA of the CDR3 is TGTGCCTGGAGGCGGGTAGCGGGGGGGCCTTCCAATGAGCAGTTCTTC.

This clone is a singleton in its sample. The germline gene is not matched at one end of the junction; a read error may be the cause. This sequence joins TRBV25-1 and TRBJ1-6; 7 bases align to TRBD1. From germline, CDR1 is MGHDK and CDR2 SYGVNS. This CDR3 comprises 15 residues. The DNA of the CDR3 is TGTGCCAGCAGTGTGACAGGGATGGATGATTCACCCCTCTACTTT. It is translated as CASSVTGMDDSPLYF.

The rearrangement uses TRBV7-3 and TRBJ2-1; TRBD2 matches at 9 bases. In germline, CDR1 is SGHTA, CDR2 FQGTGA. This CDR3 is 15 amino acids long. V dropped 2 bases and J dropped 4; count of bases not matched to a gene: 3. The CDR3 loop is CASSLLRGGYNEQFF. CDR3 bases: TGTGCCAGCAGCTTATTGCGGGGGGGGTACAATGAGCAGTTCTTC.

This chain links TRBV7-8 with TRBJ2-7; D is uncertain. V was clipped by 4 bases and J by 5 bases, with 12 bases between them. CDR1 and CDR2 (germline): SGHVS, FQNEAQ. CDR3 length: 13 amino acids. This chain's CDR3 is CASSSITVHEQYF. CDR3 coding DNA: TGTGCCAGCAGCTCTATAACAGTCCACGAGCAGTACTTC.

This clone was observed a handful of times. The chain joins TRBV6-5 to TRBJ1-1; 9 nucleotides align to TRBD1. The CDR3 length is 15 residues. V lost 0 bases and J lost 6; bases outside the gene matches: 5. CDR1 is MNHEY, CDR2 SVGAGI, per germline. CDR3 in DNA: TGTGCCAGCAGTTACTCGGTGGGACAGGGAGCTGAAGCTTTCTTT. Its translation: CASSYSVGQGAEAFF.

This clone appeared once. The CDR3 region is CASSYGDTSYEQYF. CDR3 nucleotide sequence: TGTGCCAGCAGTTACGGTGACACTTCCTACGAGCAGTACTTC. The chain carries TRBV6-5 and TRBJ2-7; D remains ambiguous. CDR1 is MNHEY and CDR2 is SVGAGI in the germline V gene. The CDR3 consists of 14 residues. V gave up 2 bases and J gave up 1 base, with 9 bases separating them.

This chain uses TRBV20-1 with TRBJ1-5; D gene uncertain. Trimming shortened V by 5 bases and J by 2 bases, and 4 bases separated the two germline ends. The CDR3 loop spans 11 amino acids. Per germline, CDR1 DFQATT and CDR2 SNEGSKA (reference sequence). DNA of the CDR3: TGCAGTGCTTCTGGCAATCAGCCCCAGCATTTT. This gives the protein CSASGNQPQHF.

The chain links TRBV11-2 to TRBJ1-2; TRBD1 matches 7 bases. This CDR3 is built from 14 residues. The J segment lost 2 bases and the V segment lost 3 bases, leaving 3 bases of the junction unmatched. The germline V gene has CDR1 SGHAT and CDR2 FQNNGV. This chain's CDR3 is CASSFSGQNYGYTF. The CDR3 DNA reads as TGTGCCAGCAGCTTCTCGGGACAGAACTATGGCTACACCTTC.

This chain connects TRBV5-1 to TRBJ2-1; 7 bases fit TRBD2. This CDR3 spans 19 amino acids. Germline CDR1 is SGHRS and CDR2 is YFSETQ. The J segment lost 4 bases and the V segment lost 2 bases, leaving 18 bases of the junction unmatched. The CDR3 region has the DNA TGCGCCAGCAGCTTTTCTTCTTCAGGGAGGGGAAAGAATTACAATGAGCAGTTCTTC. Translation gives CASSFSSSGRGKNYNEQFF.

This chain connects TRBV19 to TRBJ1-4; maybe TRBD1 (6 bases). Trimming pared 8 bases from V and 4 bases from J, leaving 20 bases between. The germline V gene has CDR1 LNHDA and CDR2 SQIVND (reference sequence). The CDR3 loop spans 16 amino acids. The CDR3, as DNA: TGTGCCAGTGGACCGGGACACGGGGCCTTTAATGAAAAACTGTTTTTT. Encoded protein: CASGPGHGAFNEKLFF.

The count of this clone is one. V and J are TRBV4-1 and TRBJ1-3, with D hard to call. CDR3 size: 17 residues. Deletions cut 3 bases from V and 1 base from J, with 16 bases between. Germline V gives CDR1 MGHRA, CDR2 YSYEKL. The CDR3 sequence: CASSQKITPGSGNTIYF. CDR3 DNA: TGCGCCAGCAGCCAGAAAATCACTCCAGGATCTGGAAACACCATATATTTT.

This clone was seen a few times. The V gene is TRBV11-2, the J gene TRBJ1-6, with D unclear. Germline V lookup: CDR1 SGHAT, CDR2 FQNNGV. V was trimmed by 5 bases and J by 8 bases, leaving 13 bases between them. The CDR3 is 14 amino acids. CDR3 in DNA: TGTGCCAGCAGCGAGCAGGTCGCAGATTCACCCCTCCACTTT. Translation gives CASSEQVADSPLHF.

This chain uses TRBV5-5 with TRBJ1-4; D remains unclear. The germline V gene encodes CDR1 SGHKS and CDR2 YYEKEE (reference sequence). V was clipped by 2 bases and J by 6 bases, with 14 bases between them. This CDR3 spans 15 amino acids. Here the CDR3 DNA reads TGTGCCAGCAGCTTTTCGATGGGCATAGATGAAAAACTGTTTTTT. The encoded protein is CASSFSMGIDEKLFF.

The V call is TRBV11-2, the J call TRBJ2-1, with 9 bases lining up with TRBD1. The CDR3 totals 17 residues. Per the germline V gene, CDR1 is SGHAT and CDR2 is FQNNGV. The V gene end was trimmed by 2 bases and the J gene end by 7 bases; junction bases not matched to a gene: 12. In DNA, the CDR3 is TGTGCCAGCAGCTTATATCCCCGGGACAGGGTATCAAATGAGCAGTTCTTC. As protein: CASSLYPRDRVSNEQFF. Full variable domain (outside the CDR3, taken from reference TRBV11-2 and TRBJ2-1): EAGVAQSPRYKIIEKRQSVAFWCNPISGHATLYWYQQILGQGPKLLIQFQNNGVVDDSQLPKDRFSAERLKGVDSTLKIQPAKLEDSAVYLCASSLYPRDRVSNEQFFGPGTRLTVL.

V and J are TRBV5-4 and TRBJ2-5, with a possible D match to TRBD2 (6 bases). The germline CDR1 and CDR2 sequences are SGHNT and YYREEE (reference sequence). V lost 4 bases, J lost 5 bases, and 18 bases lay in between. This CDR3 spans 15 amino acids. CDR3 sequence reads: CASSMDIPRGETQYF. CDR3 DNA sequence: TGTGCCAGCAGCATGGACATTCCCCGGGGGGAGACCCAGTACTTC.

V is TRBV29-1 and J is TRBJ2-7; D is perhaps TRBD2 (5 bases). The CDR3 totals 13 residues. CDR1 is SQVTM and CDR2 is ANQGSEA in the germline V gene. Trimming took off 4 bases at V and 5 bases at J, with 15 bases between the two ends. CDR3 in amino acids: CSVAPGWAHEQYF. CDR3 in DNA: TGCAGCGTTGCACCGGGGTGGGCCCACGAGCAGTACTTC.